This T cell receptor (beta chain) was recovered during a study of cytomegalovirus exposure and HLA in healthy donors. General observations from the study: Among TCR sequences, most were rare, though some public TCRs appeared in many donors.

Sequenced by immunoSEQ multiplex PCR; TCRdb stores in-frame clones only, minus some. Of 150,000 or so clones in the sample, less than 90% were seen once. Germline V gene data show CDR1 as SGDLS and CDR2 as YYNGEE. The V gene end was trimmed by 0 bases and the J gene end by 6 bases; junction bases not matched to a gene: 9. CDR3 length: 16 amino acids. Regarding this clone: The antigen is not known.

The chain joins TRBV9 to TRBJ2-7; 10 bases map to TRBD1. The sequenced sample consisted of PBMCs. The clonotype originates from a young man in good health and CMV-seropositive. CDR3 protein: CASSVAAGTGVAEQYF. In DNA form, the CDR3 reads TGTGCCAGCAGCGTAGCAGCGGGGACAGGGGTAGCCGAGCAGTACTTC.